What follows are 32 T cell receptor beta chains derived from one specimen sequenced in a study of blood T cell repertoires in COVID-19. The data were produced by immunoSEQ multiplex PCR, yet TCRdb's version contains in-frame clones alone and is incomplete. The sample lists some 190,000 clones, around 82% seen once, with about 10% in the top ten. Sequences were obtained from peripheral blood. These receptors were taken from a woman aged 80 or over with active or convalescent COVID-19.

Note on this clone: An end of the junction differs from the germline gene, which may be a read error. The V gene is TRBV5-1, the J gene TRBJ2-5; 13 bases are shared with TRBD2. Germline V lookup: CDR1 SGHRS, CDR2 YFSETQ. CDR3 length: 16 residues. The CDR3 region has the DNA TGCGCCAGCAGCCCGGGACTAGCGGGAACCCAAGGGACCCAGTACTTC. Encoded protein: CASSPGLAGTQGTQYF. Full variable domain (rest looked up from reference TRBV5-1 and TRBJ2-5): KAGVTQTPRYLIKTRGQQVTLSCSPISGHRSVSWYQQTPGQGLQFLFEYFSETQRNKGNFPGRFSGRQFSNSRSEMNVSTLELGDSALYLCASSPGLAGTQGTQYFGPGTRLLVL.

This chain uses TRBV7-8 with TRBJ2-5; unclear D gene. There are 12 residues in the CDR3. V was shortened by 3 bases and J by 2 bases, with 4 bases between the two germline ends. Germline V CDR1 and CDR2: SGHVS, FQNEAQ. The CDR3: CASSFSQETQYF. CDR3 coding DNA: TGTGCCAGCAGCTTTTCGCAAGAGACCCAGTACTTC.

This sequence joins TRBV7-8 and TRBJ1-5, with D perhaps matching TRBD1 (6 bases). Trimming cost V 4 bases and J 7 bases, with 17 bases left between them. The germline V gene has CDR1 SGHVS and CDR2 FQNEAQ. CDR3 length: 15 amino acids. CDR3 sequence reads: CASSSVRDIQQPQHF. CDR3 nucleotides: TGTGCCAGCAGCTCTGTCCGGGACATACAACAGCCCCAGCATTTT.

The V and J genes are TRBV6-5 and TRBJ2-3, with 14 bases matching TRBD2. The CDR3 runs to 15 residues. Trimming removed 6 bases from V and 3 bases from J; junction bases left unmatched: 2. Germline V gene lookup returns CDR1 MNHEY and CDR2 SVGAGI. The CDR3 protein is CASRGLAGDTDTQYF. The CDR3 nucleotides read TGTGCCAGCAGGGGACTAGCGGGAGATACAGATACGCAGTATTTT.

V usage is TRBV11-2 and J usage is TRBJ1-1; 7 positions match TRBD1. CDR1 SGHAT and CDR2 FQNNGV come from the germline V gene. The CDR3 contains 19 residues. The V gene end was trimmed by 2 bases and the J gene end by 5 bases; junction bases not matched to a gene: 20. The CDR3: CASSLLRSLLQGRWTEAFF. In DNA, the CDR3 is TGTGCCAGCAGCTTACTACGCAGCTTACTACAGGGGCGATGGACTGAAGCTTTCTTT.

CDR3: CASSFFTGSNQPQHF. CDR3 DNA: TGTGCCAGCAGCTTTTTCACAGGGAGCAATCAGCCCCAGCATTTT. The V gene is TRBV5-8, the J gene TRBJ1-5; D perhaps matches TRBD1 (6 bases). Germline V gene sequence: CDR1 SGHTS, CDR2 YDEGEE. The V end lost 2 bases, the J end lost 1 base, and 10 bases lay between the germline ends. CDR3 length: 15 residues. Supplemented by reference TRBV5-8 and TRBJ1-5, the full variable domain reads EAGVTQSPTHLIKTRGQQATLRCSPISGHTSVYWYQQALGLGLQFLLWYDEGEERNRGNFPPRFSGRQFPNYSSELNVNALELEDSALYLCASSFFTGSNQPQHFGDGTRLSIL.

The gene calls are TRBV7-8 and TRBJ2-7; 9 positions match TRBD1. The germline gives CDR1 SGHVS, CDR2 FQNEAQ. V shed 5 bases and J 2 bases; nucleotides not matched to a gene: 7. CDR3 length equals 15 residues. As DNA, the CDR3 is TGTGCCAGCAGCCTCCGGGACAGGGCCACCTACGAGCAGTACTTC. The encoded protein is CASSLRDRATYEQYF.

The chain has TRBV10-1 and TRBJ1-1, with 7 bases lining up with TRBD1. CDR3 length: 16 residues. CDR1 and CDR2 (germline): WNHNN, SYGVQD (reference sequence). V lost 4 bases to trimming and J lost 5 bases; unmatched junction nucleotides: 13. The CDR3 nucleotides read TGCGCCAGCAGTGCTGGGACAGCGAGGTTGGCGACTGAAGCTTTCTTT. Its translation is CASSAGTARLATEAFF.

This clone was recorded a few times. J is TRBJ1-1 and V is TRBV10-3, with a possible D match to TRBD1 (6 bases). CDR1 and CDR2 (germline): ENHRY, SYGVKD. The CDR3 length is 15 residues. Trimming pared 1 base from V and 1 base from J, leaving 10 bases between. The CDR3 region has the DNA TGTGCCATCAGTGAGTTAGGCAGGGGGAACACTGAAGCTTTCTTT. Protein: CAISELGRGNTEAFF.

The CDR3 here is CASSLMTGDNSPLHF. CDR3 in DNA: TGTGCCAGCAGCTTAATGACAGGGGATAATTCACCCCTCCACTTT. The chain joins TRBV7-2 to TRBJ1-6; 8 nucleotides line up with TRBD1. Losses at the gene ends were 2 bases for V and 5 bases for J; bases not matched to a gene: 2. CDR1 is SGHTA, CDR2 FQGNSA, per germline. This CDR3 has 15 amino acids.

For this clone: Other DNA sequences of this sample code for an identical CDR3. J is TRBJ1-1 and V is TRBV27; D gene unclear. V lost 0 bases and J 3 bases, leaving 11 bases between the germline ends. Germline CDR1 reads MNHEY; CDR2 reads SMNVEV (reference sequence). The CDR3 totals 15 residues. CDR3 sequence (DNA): TGTGCCAGCAGTTTATCACGGGGTGGTGACACTGAAGCTTTCTTT. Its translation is CASSLSRGGDTEAFF.

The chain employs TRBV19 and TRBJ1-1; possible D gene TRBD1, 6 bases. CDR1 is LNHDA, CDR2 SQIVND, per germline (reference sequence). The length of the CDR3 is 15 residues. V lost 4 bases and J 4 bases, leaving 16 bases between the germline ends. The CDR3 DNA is TGTGCCAGTAGTACAACCAACAGGGCTGGCACTGAAGCTTTCTTT. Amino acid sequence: CASSTTNRAGTEAFF.

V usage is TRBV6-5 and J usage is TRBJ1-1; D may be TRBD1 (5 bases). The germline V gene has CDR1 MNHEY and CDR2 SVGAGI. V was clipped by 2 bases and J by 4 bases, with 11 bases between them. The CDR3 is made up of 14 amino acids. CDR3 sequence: CASSYQGLITEAFF. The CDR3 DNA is TGTGCCAGCAGTTACCAGGGTTTGATCACTGAAGCTTTCTTT.

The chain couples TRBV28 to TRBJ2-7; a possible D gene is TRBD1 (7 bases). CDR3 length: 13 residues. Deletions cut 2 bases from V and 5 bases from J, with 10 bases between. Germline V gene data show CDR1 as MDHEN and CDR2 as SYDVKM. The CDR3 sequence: CASSLTGEDEQYF. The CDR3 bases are TGTGCCAGCAGTTTAACAGGGGAGGACGAGCAGTACTTC.

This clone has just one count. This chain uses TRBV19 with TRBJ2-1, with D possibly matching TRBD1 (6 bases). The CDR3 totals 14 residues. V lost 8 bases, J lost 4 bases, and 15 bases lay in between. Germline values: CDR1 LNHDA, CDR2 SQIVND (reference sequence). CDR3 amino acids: CASGTGWEYNEQFF. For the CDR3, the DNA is TGTGCCAGTGGAACAGGGTGGGAATACAATGAGCAGTTCTTC.

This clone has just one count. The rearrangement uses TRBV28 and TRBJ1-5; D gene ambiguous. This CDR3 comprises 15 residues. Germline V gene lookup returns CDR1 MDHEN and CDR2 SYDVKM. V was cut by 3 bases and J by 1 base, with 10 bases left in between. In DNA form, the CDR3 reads TGTGCCAGCAGTTTCTCGGTCGCGAGCAATCAGCCCCAGCATTTT. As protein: CASSFSVASNQPQHF.

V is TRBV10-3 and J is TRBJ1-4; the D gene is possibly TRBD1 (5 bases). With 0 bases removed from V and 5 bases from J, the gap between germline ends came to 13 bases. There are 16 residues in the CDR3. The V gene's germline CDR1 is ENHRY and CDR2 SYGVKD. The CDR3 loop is CAISESTGGTNEKLFF. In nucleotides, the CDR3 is TGTGCCATCAGTGAGTCGACGGGGGGAACGAATGAAAAACTGTTTTTT.

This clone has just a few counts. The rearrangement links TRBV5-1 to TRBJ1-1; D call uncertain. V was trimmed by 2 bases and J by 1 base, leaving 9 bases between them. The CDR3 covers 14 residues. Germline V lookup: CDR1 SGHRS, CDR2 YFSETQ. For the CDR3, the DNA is TGCGCCAGCAGCTTCAATCCCGGGAACACTGAAGCTTTCTTT. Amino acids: CASSFNPGNTEAFF.

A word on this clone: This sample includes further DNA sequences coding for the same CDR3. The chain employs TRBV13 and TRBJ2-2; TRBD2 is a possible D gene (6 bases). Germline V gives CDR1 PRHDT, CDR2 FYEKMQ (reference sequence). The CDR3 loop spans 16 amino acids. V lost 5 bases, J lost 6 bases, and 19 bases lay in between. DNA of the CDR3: TGTGCCAGCAGCCAAACCGGGAGATCTCAGGCCGGGGAGCTGTTTTTT. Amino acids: CASSQTGRSQAGELFF. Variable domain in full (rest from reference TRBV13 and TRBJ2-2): AAGVIQSPRHLIKEKRETATLKCYPIPRHDTVYWYQQGPGQDPQFLISFYEKMQSDKGSIPDRFSAQQFSDYHSELNMSSLELGDSALYFCASSQTGRSQAGELFFGEGSRLTVL.

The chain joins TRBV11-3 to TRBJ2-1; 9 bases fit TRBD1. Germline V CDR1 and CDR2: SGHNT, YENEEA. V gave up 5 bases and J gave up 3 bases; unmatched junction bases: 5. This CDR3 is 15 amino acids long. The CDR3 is CASSRGDRVYNEQFF. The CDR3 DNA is TGTGCCAGCAGCCGCGGGGACAGGGTCTACAATGAGCAGTTCTTC.

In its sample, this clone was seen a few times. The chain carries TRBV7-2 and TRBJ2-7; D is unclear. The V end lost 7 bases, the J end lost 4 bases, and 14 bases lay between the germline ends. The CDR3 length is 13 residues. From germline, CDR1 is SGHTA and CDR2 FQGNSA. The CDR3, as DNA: TGTGCCAGCACCCAATATGGGCTATACGAGCAGTACTTC. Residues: CASTQYGLYEQYF.

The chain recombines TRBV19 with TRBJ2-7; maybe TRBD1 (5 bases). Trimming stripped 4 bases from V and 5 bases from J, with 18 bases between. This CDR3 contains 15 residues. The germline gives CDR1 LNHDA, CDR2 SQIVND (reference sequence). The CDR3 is CASSKTGLGGDEQYF. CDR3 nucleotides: TGTGCCAGTAGTAAAACAGGTCTCGGTGGCGACGAGCAGTACTTC.

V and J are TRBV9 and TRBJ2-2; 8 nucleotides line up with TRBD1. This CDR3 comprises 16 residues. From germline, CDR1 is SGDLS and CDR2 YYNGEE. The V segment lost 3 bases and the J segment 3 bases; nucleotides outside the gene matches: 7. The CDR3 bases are TGTGCCAGCAGCGCCGGAGGACAGGGTTACACCGGGGAGCTGTTTTTT. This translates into CASSAGGQGYTGELFF.

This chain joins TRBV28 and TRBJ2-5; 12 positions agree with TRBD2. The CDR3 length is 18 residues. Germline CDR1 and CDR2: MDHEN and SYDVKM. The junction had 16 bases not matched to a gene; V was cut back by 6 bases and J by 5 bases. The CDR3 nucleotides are TGTGCCAGCAGGACAATCCCTCGACTAGCGGGAGAAAGGGAGACCCAGTACTTC. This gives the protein CASRTIPRLAGERETQYF.

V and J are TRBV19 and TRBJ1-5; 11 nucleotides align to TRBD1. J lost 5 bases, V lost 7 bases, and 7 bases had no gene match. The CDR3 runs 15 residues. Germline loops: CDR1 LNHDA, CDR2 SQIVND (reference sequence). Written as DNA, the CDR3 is TGTGCCAGTATGAGCGGACAGGGGGCGTATCAGCCCCAGCATTTT. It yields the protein CASMSGQGAYQPQHF.

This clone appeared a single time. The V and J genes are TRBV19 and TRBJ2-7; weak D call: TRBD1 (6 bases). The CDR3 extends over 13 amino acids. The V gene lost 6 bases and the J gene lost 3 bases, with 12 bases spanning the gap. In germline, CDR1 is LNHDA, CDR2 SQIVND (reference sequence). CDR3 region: CASSKGEYYEQYF. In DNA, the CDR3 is TGTGCCAGTAGCAAGGGGGAATACTACGAGCAGTACTTC.

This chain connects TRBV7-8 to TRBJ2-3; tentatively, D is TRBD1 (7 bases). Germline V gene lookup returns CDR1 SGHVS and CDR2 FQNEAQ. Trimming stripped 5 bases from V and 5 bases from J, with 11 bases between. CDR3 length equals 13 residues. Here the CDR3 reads CASSAGQKDTQYF. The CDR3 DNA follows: TGTGCCAGCAGCGCGGGACAGAAAGATACGCAGTATTTT.

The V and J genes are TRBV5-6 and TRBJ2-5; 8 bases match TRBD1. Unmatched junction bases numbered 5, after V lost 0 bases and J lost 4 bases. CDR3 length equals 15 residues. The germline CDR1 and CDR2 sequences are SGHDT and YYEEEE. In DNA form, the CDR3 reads TGTGCCAGCAGCTTGGTAGGCAGGGGGCGAGAGACCCAGTACTTC. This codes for CASSLVGRGRETQYF.

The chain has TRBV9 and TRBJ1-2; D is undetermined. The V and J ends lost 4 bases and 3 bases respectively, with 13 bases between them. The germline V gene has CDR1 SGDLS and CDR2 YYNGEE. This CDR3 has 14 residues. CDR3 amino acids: CASSWRGIDYGYTF. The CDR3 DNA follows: TGTGCCAGCAGCTGGCGCGGTATCGACTATGGCTACACCTTC.

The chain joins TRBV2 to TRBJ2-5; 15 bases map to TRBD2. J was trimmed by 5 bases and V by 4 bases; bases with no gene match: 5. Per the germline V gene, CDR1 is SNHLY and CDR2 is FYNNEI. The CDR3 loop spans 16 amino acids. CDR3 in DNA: TGTGCCAGCAGTGGGTGGACTAGCGGGAGGGCGGAGACCCAGTACTTC. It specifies CASSGWTSGRAETQYF. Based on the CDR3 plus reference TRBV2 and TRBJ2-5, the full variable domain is EPEVTQTPSHQVTQMGQEVILRCVPISNHLYFYWYRQILGQKVEFLVSFYNNEISEKSEIFDDQFSVERPDGSNFTLKIRSTKLEDSAMYFCASSGWTSGRAETQYFGPGTRLLVL.

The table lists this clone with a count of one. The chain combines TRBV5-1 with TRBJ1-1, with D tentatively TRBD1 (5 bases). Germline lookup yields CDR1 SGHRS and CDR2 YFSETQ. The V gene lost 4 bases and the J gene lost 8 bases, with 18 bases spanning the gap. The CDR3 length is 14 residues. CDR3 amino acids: CASSVGDRTKEAFF. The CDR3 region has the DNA TGCGCCAGCAGCGTGGGTGACAGAACAAAAGAAGCTTTCTTT.

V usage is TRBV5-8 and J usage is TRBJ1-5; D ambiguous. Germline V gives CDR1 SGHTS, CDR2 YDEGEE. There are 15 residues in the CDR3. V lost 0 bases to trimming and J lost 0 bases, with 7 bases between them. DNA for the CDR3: TGTGCCAGCAGCTTGGGGCAATATAGCAATCAGCCCCAGCATTTT. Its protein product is CASSLGQYSNQPQHF.